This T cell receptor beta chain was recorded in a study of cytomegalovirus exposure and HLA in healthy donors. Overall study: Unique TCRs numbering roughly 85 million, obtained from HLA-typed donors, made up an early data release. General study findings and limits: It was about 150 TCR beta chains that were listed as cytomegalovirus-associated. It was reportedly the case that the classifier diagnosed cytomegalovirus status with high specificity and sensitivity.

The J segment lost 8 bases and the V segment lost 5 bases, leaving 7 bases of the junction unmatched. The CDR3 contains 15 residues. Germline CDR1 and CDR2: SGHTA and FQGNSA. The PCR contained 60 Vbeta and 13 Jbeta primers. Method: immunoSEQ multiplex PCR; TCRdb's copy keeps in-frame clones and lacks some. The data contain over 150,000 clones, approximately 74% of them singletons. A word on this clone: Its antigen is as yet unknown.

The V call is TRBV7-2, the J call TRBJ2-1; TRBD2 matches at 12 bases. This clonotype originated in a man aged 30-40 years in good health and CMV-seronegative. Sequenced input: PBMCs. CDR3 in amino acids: CASSPSSGGAYEQFF. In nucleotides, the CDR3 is TGTGCCAGCAGCCCGTCTAGCGGGGGGGCGTATGAGCAGTTCTTC.